This T cell receptor (beta chain) is drawn from a study of blood T cell repertoires in COVID-19. Across the study: In each case, the material was cDNA or gDNA derived from T cells, B-cell-depleted T cells, or PBMCs.

Per the germline V gene, CDR1 is SGHVS and CDR2 is FNYEAQ. V was pared by 5 bases and J by 8 bases, with 19 bases between. This CDR3 has 15 amino acids. The protocol was immunoSEQ multiplex PCR, while the TCRdb copy is restricted to in-frame clones and leaves out a portion. The table lists roughly 140,000 clones, roughly 88% of them singletons. The gene calls are TRBV7-6 and TRBJ2-1, with a weak D call TRBD2 (6 bases). What was sequenced was peripheral blood. The TCR comes from a man between 60 and 75 years old with active or convalescent COVID-19. Here the CDR3 reads CASSRRGAGMDEQFF. CDR3 nucleotide sequence: TGTGCCAGCAGCCGACGAGGGGCGGGAATGGATGAGCAGTTCTTC.